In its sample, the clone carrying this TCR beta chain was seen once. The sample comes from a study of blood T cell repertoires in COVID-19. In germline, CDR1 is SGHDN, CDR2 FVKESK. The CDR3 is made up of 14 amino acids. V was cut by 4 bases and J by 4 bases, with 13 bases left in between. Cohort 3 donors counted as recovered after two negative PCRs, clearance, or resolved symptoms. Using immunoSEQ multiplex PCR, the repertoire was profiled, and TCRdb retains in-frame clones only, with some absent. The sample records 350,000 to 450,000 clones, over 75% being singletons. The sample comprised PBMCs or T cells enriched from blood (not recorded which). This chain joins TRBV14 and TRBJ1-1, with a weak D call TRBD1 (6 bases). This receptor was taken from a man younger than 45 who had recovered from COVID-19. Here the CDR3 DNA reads TGTGCCAGCAGCCGCGGGGGGGCCGGCACTGAAGCTTTCTTT. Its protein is CASSRGGAGTEAFF.